A single sample gave rise to the 25 T cell receptor beta chains below, sequenced in a study of molecular identifiers for immune sequencing clone quantification. One entry per CDR3 protein results from TCRdb running MiXCR on the PCR reads. The sample lists approximately 630,000 distinct CDR3 sequences; less than 30% were seen once. The material sequenced was naive CD8+ T cells from blood, with Jurkat cell RNA spiked in. As to subset: FACS-sorted CD8+CD4-CCR7+CD45RA+ naive T cells. These receptors all stem from a human donor in good health. Some libraries in this study had Jurkat cell RNA spiked in.

As regards this clonotype: A clone one base away is much larger, so this may be a read error. CDR3 nucleotides: TGTGCCAGCGGGGAGAGCCCCTCCTCTGGGGCCAACGTCCTGGCTTTC. Amino acid sequence: CASGESPSSGANVLAF. The chain recombines TRBV2 with TRBJ2-6, with D perhaps given as TRBD1 or TRBD2 (5 bases each). This CDR3 is 16 amino acids long. Germline CDR1 and CDR2: SNHLY and FYNNEI. Supplemented by reference TRBV2 and TRBJ2-6, the full variable domain reads EPEVTQTPSHQVTQMGQEVILRCVPISNHLYFYWYRQILGQKVEFLVSFYNNEISEKSEIFDDQFSVERPDGSNFTLKIRSTKLEDSAMYFCASGESPSSGANVLAFGAGSRLTVL.

The chain carries TRBV27 and TRBJ1-1; weak D call: TRBD1 (6 bases). The V gene lost 2 bases and the J gene lost 5 bases, with 15 bases spanning the gap. The CDR3 extends over 15 amino acids. Germline V gene lookup returns CDR1 MNHEY and CDR2 SMNVEV (reference sequence). The DNA of the CDR3 is TGTGCCAGCAGTTTAATCGAGGGGGGGAGTACTGAAGCTTTCTTT. Its translation is CASSLIEGGSTEAFF.

The genes are TRBV19 and TRBJ2-1; TRBD1 or TRBD2 may be the D gene (6 bases each). V was trimmed by 3 bases and J by 6 bases, leaving 18 bases between them. The germline V gene has CDR1 LNHDA and CDR2 SQIVND (reference sequence). The CDR3 has 16 amino acids. CDR3 residues: CASSMGGRALTNEQFF. CDR3 sequence (DNA): TGTGCCAGTAGTATGGGGGGCAGGGCCTTAACCAATGAGCAGTTCTTC.

The chain is built from TRBV6-5 and TRBJ2-1, with a possible D match to TRBD2 (6 bases). Trimming took off 6 bases at V and 3 bases at J, with 12 bases between the two ends. CDR3 size: 14 residues. Germline V lookup: CDR1 MNHEY, CDR2 SVGAGI. CDR3 DNA: TGTGCCAGCAGATCCGGGGGTTACTACAATGAGCAGTTCTTC. Translated, it gives CASRSGGYYNEQFF.

About this clonotype: The junction departs from the called germline gene at one end, perhaps through a read error. V is TRBV2 and J is TRBJ1-4; D call uncertain. Germline loops: CDR1 SNHLY, CDR2 FYNNEI. The length of the CDR3 is 17 residues. CDR3: CASSDMNPKTTNEKLFF. The CDR3 coding sequence is TGTGCCAGCAGTGACATGAATCCCAAAACAACTAATGAAAAACTATTTTTT.

The V and J genes are TRBV10-3 and TRBJ2-1, with 9 bases aligning to TRBD1. The CDR3 loop spans 14 amino acids. CDR1 and CDR2 from the germline V gene are ENHRY and SYGVKD. V lost 4 bases, J lost 7 bases, and 5 bases stayed unmatched. The CDR3 protein is CAISGTGVMNEQFF. The CDR3 DNA sequence: TGTGCCATCAGTGGGACAGGGGTTATGAATGAGCAGTTCTTC.

The chain employs TRBV7-2 and TRBJ2-7; no reliable D call. Trimming took off 4 bases at V and 3 bases at J, with 7 bases between the two ends. Germline lookup yields CDR1 SGHTA and CDR2 FQGNSA. CDR3 size: 12 residues. The CDR3 DNA follows: TGTGCCAGCAGCTCTACAATCTACGAGCAGTACTTC. This encodes CASSSTIYEQYF.

The sample holds a few counts of this clonotype. The chain combines TRBV7-9 with TRBJ2-7; 8 bases align to TRBD2. After removal of 4 bases from V and 5 bases from J, the junction contained 10 bases not matched to a gene. Looked up from germline, CDR1 is SEHNR and CDR2 is FQNEAQ (reference sequence). This CDR3 region has 15 residues. The CDR3 is CASSSPGGALNEQYF. CDR3 DNA: TGTGCCAGCAGCTCTCCCGGGGGGGCGCTGAACGAGCAGTACTTC.

On this clonotype: This could be a read error, since a much larger clone is one nucleotide away. The genes are TRBV6-2 or TRBV6-3 and TRBJ1-1, with unresolved D. Germline lookup yields CDR1 MNHEY and CDR2 SVGEGT. The CDR3 contains 13 residues. The chain's CDR3 is CPSSAGRVTEAFF. The CDR3 bases are TGTCCCAGCAGTGCAGGTCGAGTGACTGAAGCTTTCTTT.

A few counts support this clonotype. The V call is TRBV4-3, the J call TRBJ2-7; 12 bases fit TRBD2. This CDR3 has 15 residues. After removal of 2 bases from V and 4 bases from J, the junction contained 3 bases not matched to a gene. Per germline, CDR1 LGHNA and CDR2 YSLEER. The CDR3 here is CASSQSTSGGYEQYF. The DNA for the CDR3 is TGCGCCAGCAGCCAATCGACTAGCGGGGGTTACGAGCAGTACTTC.

The V call is TRBV4-2, the J call TRBJ2-1; 7 nucleotides agree with TRBD2. Per the germline V gene, CDR1 is LGHNA and CDR2 is YNFKEQ. With 7 bases clipped from V and 7 bases from J, the junction kept 7 bases outside the gene matches. The CDR3 has 13 residues. CDR3 amino acids: CASKAGFWNEQFF. CDR3 nucleotide sequence: TGTGCCAGCAAAGCGGGATTTTGGAATGAGCAGTTCTTC.

There are a few counts of this clonotype. The rearrangement links TRBV28 to TRBJ2-1; 12 bases align to TRBD2. Germline loops: CDR1 MDHEN, CDR2 SYDVKM. The CDR3 totals 17 residues. V shed 5 bases, J shed 0 bases, and the junction held 5 bases outside the gene matches. The CDR3 here is CASSTRTSGISYNEQFF. Here the CDR3 DNA reads TGTGCCAGCAGTACACGGACTAGCGGGATCTCCTACAATGAGCAGTTCTTC.

J is TRBJ1-2 and V is TRBV13; 7 nucleotides align to TRBD1. Germline V gene sequence: CDR1 PRHDT, CDR2 FYEKMQ (reference sequence). V was clipped by 5 bases and J by 5 bases; unmatched bases: 14. The CDR3 sequence is 16 residues long. The CDR3: CASSQVGTEERYGYTF. As DNA, the CDR3 is TGTGCCAGCAGCCAAGTGGGGACAGAGGAACGATATGGCTACACCTTC.

This clonotype was picked up many times. DNA for the CDR3: TGTGCCAGCAGCTTTGGTCGGACAGGGCTACCTGGGGATACGCAGTATTTT. Protein sequence: CASSFGRTGLPGDTQYF. This sequence joins TRBV5-8 and TRBJ2-3; 8 bases fit TRBD1. CDR1 is SGHTS and CDR2 is YDEGEE in the germline V gene. The CDR3 is 17 amino acids. Trimming at V came to 2 bases and at J to 6 bases, leaving 14 bases not matched to a gene.

This chain connects TRBV28 to TRBJ1-1, with 9 bases identical to TRBD1. There are 15 residues in the CDR3. V was pared by 3 bases and J by 5 bases, with 7 bases of the junction left unmatched. The germline CDR1 and CDR2 sequences are MDHEN and SYDVKM. The CDR3 DNA follows: TGTGCCAGCAGTTTCCTACAGGGGGCGCGAACTGAAGCTTTCTTT. It encodes CASSFLQGARTEAFF.

The chain couples TRBV11-2 to TRBJ2-1; the D gene is possibly TRBD2 (6 bases). Looked up from germline, CDR1 is SGHAT and CDR2 is FQNNGV. The CDR3 consists of 15 residues. Deletions cut 1 base from V and 9 bases from J, with 16 bases between. CDR3 sequence: CASSLVSGTFSEQFF. In nucleotides, the CDR3 is TGTGCCAGCAGCTTAGTGTCGGGGACTTTCAGTGAGCAGTTCTTC.

Many counts were recorded for this clonotype. The rearrangement joins TRBV27 to TRBJ2-3, with 10 bases that match TRBD2. This CDR3 has 17 residues. CDR1 is MNHEY and CDR2 is SMNVEV in the germline V gene (reference sequence). Trimming cost V 0 bases and J 6 bases; bases outside gene matches: 9. The CDR3 loop reads CASSLSYPSGGLDTQYF. CDR3 nucleotide sequence: TGTGCCAGCAGTTTATCCTATCCTAGCGGGGGTTTGGATACGCAGTATTTT.

This clonotype appeared many times. V is TRBV4-1 and J is TRBJ2-5; possible D gene TRBD2, 6 bases. The V gene's germline CDR1 is MGHRA and CDR2 YSYEKL. The length of the CDR3 is 14 residues. V was cut by 1 base and J by 3 bases, with 9 bases left in between. The CDR3 region has the DNA TGCGCCAGCAGCCAAGGACTAGGAAAAGAGACCCAGTACTTC. Translating it yields CASSQGLGKETQYF.

The chain couples TRBV20-1 to TRBJ2-7; 7 bases agree with TRBD1. CDR3 length: 14 residues. V lost 5 bases and J lost 2; bases outside the gene matches: 9. Germline V gene lookup returns CDR1 DFQATT and CDR2 SNEGSKA (reference sequence). The CDR3 DNA is TGCAGTGCTTTTAACAGGGGCCTAACCTACGAGCAGTACTTC. It specifies CSAFNRGLTYEQYF.

In the case of this clonotype: This sequence may be a read error, since a much larger clone differs from it by one base. This rearrangement joins TRBV12-3 or TRBV12-4 to TRBJ2-2, with D possibly being TRBD2 (5 bases). There are 15 residues in the CDR3. The CDR3 is CASSPPDPNTGELIF. The CDR3 coding sequence is TGTGCCAGCAGTCCCCCGGACCCGAACACCGGGGAGCTGATTTTT.

The chain is built from TRBV9 and TRBJ1-4, with a weak D call TRBD1 (5 bases). The CDR3 is 15 residues long. The V gene lost 3 bases and the J gene lost 4 bases, with 13 bases spanning the gap. The germline V gene has CDR1 SGDLS and CDR2 YYNGEE. The CDR3 nucleotides are TGTGCCAGCAGCGGATTTTGGGGCGTTAATGAAAAACTGTTTTTT. As protein: CASSGFWGVNEKLFF.

This clonotype was seen at least ten times. The gene calls are TRBV5-6 and TRBJ2-3; 7 positions agree with TRBD1. CDR1 is SGHDT, CDR2 YYEEEE, per germline. J was trimmed by 7 bases and V by 2 bases; bases with no gene match: 7. The CDR3 runs 14 residues. The CDR3 reads CASSFGQDWNTQYF. The CDR3 DNA reads as TGTGCCAGCAGCTTTGGACAGGATTGGAATACGCAGTATTTT.

The V and J genes are TRBV20-1 and TRBJ2-5; D tentatively reads TRBD1 or TRBD2 (5 bases each). V was clipped by 5 bases and J by 5 bases, with 21 bases between them. This CDR3 has 15 amino acids. CDR1 and CDR2 (germline): DFQATT, SNEGSKA (reference sequence). Here the CDR3 reads CSAGKDFPGRETQYF. The DNA of the CDR3 is TGCAGTGCTGGGAAGGACTTTCCGGGACGGGAGACCCAGTACTTC.

This clonotype was counted a few times. The chain uses TRBV27 and TRBJ1-4, with a tentative D call TRBD1 (6 bases). The V end was cut by 0 bases, the J end by 7 bases, with 15 bases between. The CDR3 runs to 16 residues. CDR1 is MNHEY and CDR2 is SMNVEV in the germline V gene (reference sequence). The CDR3 loop reads CASSLSPTGFIEKLFF. For the CDR3, the DNA is TGTGCCAGCAGTTTATCGCCGACAGGTTTTATTGAAAAACTGTTTTTT.

Regarding this clonotype: This may be a read error, as it is one base from a much larger clone. This sequence joins TRBV29-1 and TRBJ2-5; D gene ambiguous. V lost 3 bases and J lost 1, with 9 bases in between. The CDR3 covers 13 residues. Per germline, CDR1 SQVTM and CDR2 ANQGSEA. The CDR3 DNA reads as TGCAGCGTTGACGGCCACGTCCAAGAGACCCAGTACTTC. Amino acids: CSVDGHVQETQYF.